These 32 T cell receptor beta chains were sequenced from one sample in a study of blood T cell repertoires in COVID-19. Sequencing was performed with immunoSEQ multiplex PCR; in TCRdb, only in-frame clones are kept and a portion is missing. The sample consists of some 120,000 clones, approximately 85% of them appearing once. Sequenced: peripheral blood. The source of these receptors is a human donor in a cohort sampled during active COVID-19.

This clone has just one count. The CDR3 DNA sequence: TGTGCCAGCTCACCGGGGGGACTAGCGGGACCAAGTAGGCAGTATTTT. This gives the protein CASSPGGLAGPSRQYF. The chain couples TRBV18 to TRBJ2-3; TRBD2 matches 13 bases. The CDR3 contains 16 residues. Germline lookup yields CDR1 KGHSH and CDR2 LQKENI. J lost 11 bases, V lost 3 bases, and 11 bases had no gene match.

The genes are TRBV7-2 and TRBJ2-7, with 11 bases lining up with TRBD2. CDR3 length: 15 amino acids. Germline lookup yields CDR1 SGHTA and CDR2 FQGNSA. Losses at the gene ends were 1 base for V and 10 bases for J; bases not matched to a gene: 9. The chain's CDR3 is CASSLDRGSGRVQYF. The CDR3 DNA follows: TGTGCCAGCAGCTTAGATCGGGGTAGCGGGAGGGTTCAGTACTTC.

This chain connects TRBV2 to TRBJ2-3, with TRBD1 identical over 9 bases. Germline V lookup: CDR1 SNHLY, CDR2 FYNNEI. V lost 5 bases and J lost 0; bases outside the gene matches: 9. CDR3 length: 17 residues. CDR3 sequence (DNA): TGTGCCAGCAGTCCACAGGGGGCTGGGACTAGCACAGATACGCAGTATTTT. This sequence encodes CASSPQGAGTSTDTQYF.

The chain joins TRBV9 to TRBJ2-5; 7 bases map to TRBD2. This CDR3 contains 14 residues. The ends lost 4 bases at V and 5 bases at J; junction bases unmatched: 8. From germline, CDR1 is SGDLS and CDR2 YYNGEE. The CDR3 spells CASSPILGGETQYF. The CDR3 DNA follows: TGTGCCAGCAGCCCCATATTGGGAGGGGAGACCCAGTACTTC.

The chain recombines TRBV4-1 with TRBJ1-6; maybe TRBD1 (5 bases). The CDR3 runs to 13 residues. Germline V lookup: CDR1 MGHRA, CDR2 YSYEKL. V lost 2 bases and J lost 7, with 6 bases in between. CDR3 sequence: CASSQQGNSPLHF. The CDR3 bases are TGCGCCAGCAGCCAACAGGGAAATTCACCCCTCCACTTT.

Regarding this clone: One end of the junction does not line up with germline, which may come from a read error. This chain joins TRBV7-7 and TRBJ2-7; 7 positions match TRBD1. Germline assignment: CDR1 SSHAT and CDR2 FNYEAQ (reference sequence). This CDR3 spans 15 amino acids. CDR3 in amino acids: CASSSGQSPSYEQYF. The CDR3, as DNA: TGTGCTAGCAGCTCGGGACAGAGTCCATCCTACGAGCAGTACTTC.

The chain links TRBV15 to TRBJ2-7; no clear D. CDR1 is LNHNV and CDR2 is YYDKDF in the germline V gene (reference sequence). Trimming took 0 bases from V and 2 from J, leaving 14 bases between them. The CDR3 covers 16 residues. The CDR3 nucleotides read TGTGCCACCAGCAGAGATTTTGGGCGACCCCCCTACGAGCAGTACTTC. Its protein is CATSRDFGRPPYEQYF.

The chain couples TRBV7-3 to TRBJ2-1; 7 bases fit TRBD2. J gave up 3 bases and V 1 base, and 3 bases lay outside the gene matches. The CDR3 is 15 residues long. Germline CDR1 reads SGHTA; CDR2 reads FQGTGA. The CDR3, as DNA: TGTGCCAGCAGCTTAAGCCGGGACTACTACAATGAGCAGTTCTTC. Protein sequence: CASSLSRDYYNEQFF.

This clone was detected a few times. This chain joins TRBV9 and TRBJ2-1; 7 bases align to TRBD2. The CDR3 covers 14 residues. Trimming removed 3 bases from V and 5 bases from J; junction bases left unmatched: 5. CDR1 is SGDLS, CDR2 YYNGEE, per germline. CDR3 sequence: CASSASGPNNEQFF. CDR3 coding DNA: TGTGCCAGCAGCGCTAGCGGCCCAAACAATGAGCAGTTCTTC. Full variable domain (rest looked up from reference TRBV9 and TRBJ2-1): DSGVTQTPKHLITATGQRVTLRCSPRSGDLSVYWYQQSLDQGLQFLIQYYNGEERAKGNILERFSAQQFPDLHSELNLSSLELGDSALYFCASSASGPNNEQFFGPGTRLTVL.

This chain links TRBV6-1 with TRBJ1-2; D remains ambiguous. The CDR3 extends over 16 amino acids. The germline V and J ends were trimmed by 0 bases and 4 bases, with 15 bases remaining between them. The germline V gene encodes CDR1 MNHNS and CDR2 SASEGT. The CDR3 loop reads CASSEARGGLIYGYTF. CDR3 DNA: TGTGCCAGCAGTGAAGCGCGGGGAGGGTTGATCTATGGCTACACCTTC.

In this sample, this clone turned up a few times. The V and J genes are TRBV10-3 and TRBJ1-1; D might be TRBD1 (5 bases). Germline loops: CDR1 ENHRY, CDR2 SYGVKD. V was cut by 6 bases and J by 1 base, with 9 bases left in between. CDR3 length equals 13 residues. In DNA, the CDR3 is TGTGCCATCAGAGTGCAGGGGAACACTGAAGCTTTCTTT. Translating gives CAIRVQGNTEAFF.

The rearrangement uses TRBV6-5 and TRBJ2-1; 8 bases map to TRBD1. V trimming: 2 bases; J trimming: 9 bases; junction bases outside the gene matches: 6. CDR1 and CDR2 (germline): MNHEY, SVGAGI. This CDR3 comprises 14 residues. The CDR3 protein is CASSYTGQGSEQFF. For the CDR3, the DNA is TGTGCCAGCAGTTACACAGGACAGGGCAGTGAGCAGTTCTTC.

The rearrangement joins TRBV3-1 (or the pseudogene TRBV3-2) to TRBJ2-3; 10 nucleotides match TRBD2. The junction had 3 bases not matched to a gene; V was cut back by 6 bases and J by 0 bases. Germline loops: CDR1 LGHDT, CDR2 YNNKEL (reference sequence). The CDR3 is 15 residues long. CDR3 bases: TGTGCCAGCAGTCCGGGACTAGCGAGCACAGATACGCAGTATTTT. The encoded protein is CASSPGLASTDTQYF.

The chain recombines TRBV7-9 with TRBJ1-2; 8 bases are shared with TRBD1. The junction had 9 bases not matched to a gene; V was cut back by 4 bases and J by 2 bases. The CDR3 contains 16 residues. CDR1 SEHNR and CDR2 FQNEAQ come from the germline V gene (reference sequence). CDR3 sequence: CASSSRTGRANYGYTF. The CDR3 region has the DNA TGTGCCAGCAGCTCCAGGACAGGGAGAGCCAACTATGGCTACACCTTC. Supplemented by reference TRBV7-9 and TRBJ1-2, the full variable domain reads DTGVSQNPRHKITKRGQNVTFRCDPISEHNRLYWYRQTLGQGPEFLTYFQNEAQLEKSRLLSDRFSAERPKGSFSTLEIQRTEQGDSAMYLCASSSRTGRANYGYTFGSGTRLTVV.

The chain couples TRBV25-1 to TRBJ1-6, with D unclear. CDR1 is MGHDK, CDR2 SYGVNS, per germline. This CDR3 has 14 residues. Trimming left V 2 bases short and J 0 bases short, with 2 bases between. The CDR3 spells CASSERSYNSPLHF. The CDR3 bases are TGTGCCAGCAGTGAACGCTCCTATAATTCACCCCTCCACTTT. Based on the CDR3 plus reference TRBV25-1 and TRBJ1-6, the full variable domain is EADIYQTPRYLVIGTGKKITLECSQTMGHDKMYWYQQDPGMELHLIHYSYGVNSTEKGDLSSESTVSRIRTEHFPLTLESARPSHTSQYLCASSERSYNSPLHFGNGTRLTVT.

The gene calls are TRBV28 and TRBJ1-6; D gene ambiguous. CDR3 length: 14 residues. The V and J ends lost 6 bases and 6 bases respectively, with 12 bases between them. Germline lookup yields CDR1 MDHEN and CDR2 SYDVKM. The CDR3 region has the DNA TGTGCCAGCAGCAACCCAGTCGTTAATTCACCCCTCCACTTT. It encodes CASSNPVVNSPLHF.

The chain links TRBV27 to TRBJ2-5, with 15 bases that match TRBD2. J lost 5 bases, V lost 4 bases, and 14 bases had no gene match. The CDR3 contains 19 residues. Germline CDR1 is MNHEY and CDR2 is SMNVEV (reference sequence). CDR3 sequence: CASSSRTSGRARYGETQYF. CDR3 bases: TGTGCCAGCAGTTCGCGGACTAGCGGGAGGGCCCGCTATGGGGAGACCCAGTACTTC.

The CDR3 region is CASSDKGLPSYEQYF. In DNA, the CDR3 is TGTGCCAGCAGTGATAAGGGACTACCCTCCTACGAGCAGTACTTC. J is TRBJ2-7 and V is TRBV6-1, with 7 bases matching TRBD2. This CDR3 has 15 amino acids. CDR1 MNHNS and CDR2 SASEGT come from the germline V gene. Germline trimming cut 3 bases from V and 0 bases from J; bases unmatched to any gene: 5.

The V call is TRBV19, the J call TRBJ1-1; D call uncertain. The germline V gene has CDR1 LNHDA and CDR2 SQIVND (reference sequence). Trimming left V 8 bases short and J 4 bases short, with 5 bases between. The CDR3 contains 10 residues. The DNA of the CDR3 is TGTGCCAGTCGGGGCACTGAAGCTTTCTTT. Translating it yields CASRGTEAFF.

This rearrangement joins TRBV29-1 to TRBJ2-3, with 9 bases aligning to TRBD2. The CDR3 has 17 amino acids. V lost 5 bases to trimming and J lost 6 bases; unmatched junction nucleotides: 18. Germline V gives CDR1 SQVTM, CDR2 ANQGSEA. This CDR3 is CSVSLQTVAGARDTQYF. The CDR3 region has the DNA TGCAGCGTTAGTCTACAAACCGTAGCGGGAGCGCGGGATACGCAGTATTTT.

CDR3 bases: TGTGCCAGCAGTTTATATGGTCCGGCGGGAGACGGAAAACTGTTTTTT. It codes for CASSLYGPAGDGKLFF. The chain links TRBV27 to TRBJ1-4; no firm D call. This CDR3 has 16 residues. Trimming took off 1 base at V and 10 bases at J, with 19 bases between the two ends. Germline CDR1 MNHEY, CDR2 SMNVEV (reference sequence).

The count of this clone is one. The chain links TRBV25-1 to TRBJ1-1; 9 positions agree with TRBD1. CDR1 is MGHDK and CDR2 is SYGVNS in the germline V gene. The CDR3 runs 18 residues. V gave up 0 bases and J gave up 1 base; unmatched junction bases: 9. CDR3 coding DNA: TGTGCCAGCAGTGAATATATTAGAACAGGGGGCGGGAACACTGAAGCTTTCTTT. Its protein is CASSEYIRTGGGNTEAFF.

The chain uses TRBV20-1 and TRBJ2-7; D call uncertain. CDR3 length equals 11 residues. V was pared by 6 bases and J by 2 bases, with 8 bases between. CDR1 and CDR2 (germline): DFQATT, SNEGSKA (reference sequence). Here the CDR3 reads CSAERAYEQYF. For the CDR3, the DNA is TGCAGTGCCGAGCGAGCCTACGAGCAGTACTTC.

The gene calls are TRBV5-5 and TRBJ2-1; possible D gene TRBD1, 5 bases. V dropped 0 bases and J dropped 15 bases, with 16 bases sitting between them. The length of the CDR3 is 13 residues. Germline V CDR1 and CDR2: SGHKS, YYEKEE (reference sequence). The DNA for the CDR3 is TGTGCCAGCAGCTTGGATCGCCTCCTGGGGCCGTTCTTC. This sequence encodes CASSLDRLLGPFF.

This clone was picked up one time. The DNA for the CDR3 is TGTGCCAGCAGCCGGGAGAAAACTAGCGGTTTTGAAGAGACCCAGTACTTC. Amino acids: CASSREKTSGFEETQYF. The chain recombines TRBV7-9 with TRBJ2-5, with 8 bases identical to TRBD2. Germline-derived CDR1 and CDR2 are SEHNR and FQNEAQ (reference sequence). This CDR3 comprises 17 residues. Losses at the gene ends were 5 bases for V and 3 bases for J; bases not matched to a gene: 14.

The rearrangement joins TRBV2 to TRBJ2-5; TRBD1 matches at 8 bases. The trim removed 6 bases at V and 0 bases at J, leaving 6 bases unmatched. Per germline, CDR1 SNHLY and CDR2 FYNNEI. The CDR3 spans 15 residues. CDR3 sequence: CASRAQGADQETQYF. The CDR3 bases are TGTGCCAGCAGGGCTCAGGGGGCGGACCAAGAGACCCAGTACTTC.

This chain links TRBV27 with TRBJ1-1, with a possible D match to TRBD1 (5 bases). Trimming left V 2 bases short and J 7 bases short, with 17 bases between. The CDR3 has 15 residues. Germline V lookup: CDR1 MNHEY, CDR2 SMNVEV (reference sequence). The CDR3 DNA is TGTGCCAGCAGTTTACCCCCCCCAGGGCCGGGTGAAGCTTTCTTT. Amino acids: CASSLPPPGPGEAFF.

In its sample, this clone was seen a few times. The chain is built from TRBV10-3 and TRBJ1-6; 7 bases agree with TRBD1. CDR3 length: 14 residues. V lost 5 bases, J lost 9 bases, and 7 bases stayed unmatched. In germline, CDR1 is ENHRY, CDR2 SYGVKD. The chain's CDR3 is CAISQGGMGSPLHF. Here the CDR3 DNA reads TGTGCCATCAGTCAGGGGGGCATGGGTTCACCCCTCCACTTT.

This clone came up a few times. J is TRBJ2-1 and V is TRBV11-3, with TRBD2 matching over 8 bases. CDR1 and CDR2 from the germline V gene are SGHNT and YENEEA. V was clipped by 4 bases and J by 7 bases; unmatched bases: 15. CDR3 length: 17 residues. CDR3 DNA sequence: TGTGCCAGCAGCTCCGGGGGGGAGGTAGCGCTGGGGAATGAGCAGTTCTTC. This sequence encodes CASSSGGEVALGNEQFF.

The CDR3 DNA reads TGTGCCACCAGTGATTCCGGGAGGGCGGCAGATACGCAGTATTTT. Translated: CATSDSGRAADTQYF. The chain couples TRBV24-1 to TRBJ2-3; 8 nucleotides align to TRBD2. CDR3 length: 15 amino acids. Germline V gene lookup returns CDR1 KGHDR and CDR2 SFDVKD. V shed 2 bases and J 4 bases; nucleotides not matched to a gene: 4.

This rearrangement joins TRBV24-1 to TRBJ2-1; TRBD1 aligns across 8 bases. After removal of 9 bases from V and 4 bases from J, the junction contained 10 bases not matched to a gene. The CDR3 is 15 amino acids. CDR1 is KGHDR and CDR2 is SFDVKD in the germline V gene. CDR3 nucleotide sequence: TGTGCCACCGAATCTACAGGGGGTGGGTACAATGAGCAGTTCTTC. This encodes CATESTGGGYNEQFF.

The CDR3 spells CASSWQGAKGNTIYF. The CDR3 DNA reads TGTGCCAGCAGCTGGCAGGGGGCCAAAGGAAACACCATATATTTT. This chain links TRBV5-4 with TRBJ1-3; 8 positions agree with TRBD1. The trim removed 3 bases at V and 4 bases at J, leaving 6 bases unmatched. The CDR3 is 15 residues long. CDR1 and CDR2 (germline): SGHNT, YYREEE (reference sequence).